This T cell receptor (beta chain) is drawn from a study of human T cells and chemical hapten exposure. Stated time point: patch test 1, 2 weeks after DPC sensitization. Treatment: therapeutic diphenylcyclopropenone sensitization with weekly scalp DPC. V was clipped by 5 bases and J by 2 bases, with 15 bases between them. CDR3 size: 15 residues. In germline, CDR1 is WSHSY, CDR2 SAAADI. TCRdb itself ran the RACE reads through MiXCR, one entry per CDR3 protein. The sample shows 370,000 or so distinct CDR3 sequences, roughly 4.8% of them seen only once. Findings of the study overall: More PT1 expanded TCRs went with higher patch test scores.

At least ten counts were recorded for this clonotype. The target antigen is unknown. The TCR sequence derives from a woman aged 45-65 years with alopecia areata. Some clones in this sample may be carry-over from other donors' samples. Sequences were derived from whole blood, sampled in connection with sensitization to the hapten diphenylcyclopropenone (DPC). The chain couples TRBV10-2 to TRBJ1-2; perhaps TRBD1 as D (5 bases). DNA of the CDR3: TGCGCCAGCAGTAACTACATCCGGGGGAACTATGGCTACACCTTC. Amino acid sequence: CASSNYIRGNYGYTF.